The 32 T cell receptor beta chains below were found in one sample sequenced in a study of shared clonotypes between healthy human individuals. Profiled with immunoSEQ multiplex PCR; TCRdb holds only in-frame clones, not every one. Of over a million clones listed, approximately 96% are singletons. Sequencing input: naive CD4+ T cells sorted from blood. Subset defined: CD45RA+ positively selected. The receptors stem from a man aged 25-45 years in good health.

This rearrangement joins TRBV5-1 to TRBJ2-5, with 11 bases that match TRBD1. The germline V gene encodes CDR1 SGHRS and CDR2 YFSETQ. The CDR3 contains 15 residues. V lost 4 bases to trimming and J lost 4 bases; unmatched junction nucleotides: 6. In nucleotides, the CDR3 is TGCGCCAGCAGCCGGGGACAGGGGGTACGAGAGACCCAGTACTTC. It encodes CASSRGQGVRETQYF.

This chain connects TRBV2 to TRBJ1-5; D not resolved. The V end was cut by 5 bases, the J end by 3 bases, with 14 bases between. Germline-derived CDR1 and CDR2 are SNHLY and FYNNEI. The CDR3 is made up of 15 amino acids. The chain's CDR3 is CASSLSRDPNQPQHF. The CDR3 bases are TGTGCCAGCAGTCTAAGCCGGGATCCCAATCAGCCCCAGCATTTT.

The chain combines TRBV9 with TRBJ1-2; 8 positions match TRBD1. The CDR3 loop spans 15 amino acids. Germline V gene lookup returns CDR1 SGDLS and CDR2 YYNGEE. With 1 base clipped from V and 1 base from J, the junction kept 3 bases outside the gene matches. The CDR3 bases are TGTGCCAGCAGCGTATCTGACAGGGGTAACTATGGCTACACCTTC. Translating gives CASSVSDRGNYGYTF.

This chain links TRBV7-2 with TRBJ1-4, with D maybe TRBD1 (6 bases). The CDR3 sequence is 16 residues long. V was cut by 1 base and J by 8 bases, with 17 bases left in between. The germline V gene has CDR1 SGHTA and CDR2 FQGNSA. The CDR3 region has the DNA TGTGCCAGCAGCTTAGGCTACAGGGTGAGAGAGGAAAAACTGTTTTTT. It codes for CASSLGYRVREEKLFF.

This sequence joins TRBV11-2 and TRBJ2-7; no clear D gene. The CDR3 runs to 17 residues. In germline, CDR1 is SGHAT, CDR2 FQNNGV. V dropped 5 bases and J dropped 3 bases, with 23 bases sitting between them. The CDR3 coding sequence is TGTGCCAGCAGCCACAAGGCGCTAATCGCCAAATTCTACGAGCAGTACTTC. Its translation is CASSHKALIAKFYEQYF. The whole variable domain, filled in from reference TRBV11-2 and TRBJ2-7, reads EAGVAQSPRYKIIEKRQSVAFWCNPISGHATLYWYQQILGQGPKLLIQFQNNGVVDDSQLPKDRFSAERLKGVDSTLKIQPAKLEDSAVYLCASSHKALIAKFYEQYFGPGTRLTVT.

Regarding this clone: This sample also contains other DNA sequences that code for the same CDR3. This rearrangement joins TRBV19 to TRBJ2-7; D not certain. The V end lost 2 bases, the J end lost 3 bases, and 8 bases lay between the germline ends. The CDR3 consists of 13 residues. From germline, CDR1 is LNHDA and CDR2 SQIVND (reference sequence). CDR3 sequence reads: CASSIYRSYEQYF. DNA of the CDR3: TGTGCCAGTAGTATATATCGGAGCTACGAGCAGTACTTC.

The chain combines TRBV10-1 with TRBJ2-2; D is uncertain. From germline, CDR1 is WNHNN and CDR2 SYGVQD (reference sequence). This CDR3 has 14 amino acids. Trimming took 2 bases from V and 2 from J, leaving 6 bases between them. The CDR3 is CASSERKNTGELFF. CDR3 coding DNA: TGCGCCAGCAGTGAGAGGAAAAACACCGGGGAGCTGTTTTTT.

CDR3 residues: CASSGGQGARVSTDTQYF. The CDR3 DNA reads TGCGCCAGCAGCGGGGGACAGGGGGCGCGAGTTAGCACAGATACGCAGTATTTT. The genes are TRBV5-1 and TRBJ2-3, with TRBD1 matching over 12 bases. Losses at the gene ends were 4 bases for V and 0 bases for J; bases not matched to a gene: 9. Germline loops: CDR1 SGHRS, CDR2 YFSETQ. The length of the CDR3 is 18 residues.

This clone was seen a handful of times. V and J are TRBV9 and TRBJ2-1, with D possibly matching TRBD2 (5 bases). CDR1 and CDR2 (germline): SGDLS, YYNGEE. V was cut by 3 bases and J by 5 bases, with 9 bases left in between. The CDR3 consists of 13 residues. The CDR3 protein is CASSERMDNEQFF. In nucleotides, the CDR3 is TGTGCCAGCAGCGAGCGGATGGACAATGAGCAGTTCTTC.

The chain links TRBV29-1 to TRBJ2-7; a weak D match, TRBD1 (5 bases). Germline loops: CDR1 SQVTM, CDR2 ANQGSEA. The CDR3 spans 16 residues. V was shortened by 4 bases and J by 0 bases, with 19 bases between the two germline ends. The chain's CDR3 is CSVVPRWTNYSYEQYF. CDR3 nucleotides: TGCAGCGTTGTCCCTAGATGGACAAATTACTCCTACGAGCAGTACTTC.

This clone came up once. The sample has other DNA sequences that encode this CDR3 too. V is TRBV19 and J is TRBJ2-7; D is ambiguous. This CDR3 spans 12 amino acids. V was pared by 3 bases and J by 3 bases, with 6 bases between. Germline CDR1 is LNHDA and CDR2 is SQIVND (reference sequence). The CDR3, as DNA: TGTGCCAGTAGTATCAATTACTACGAGCAGTACTTC. Encoded protein: CASSINYYEQYF.

The chain joins TRBV5-5 to TRBJ2-1; the D is unclear. V was shortened by 3 bases and J by 6 bases, with 7 bases between the two germline ends. CDR1 is SGHKS, CDR2 YYEKEE, per germline (reference sequence). CDR3 length: 12 amino acids. The CDR3 DNA sequence: TGTGCCAGCAGCTACAAACCCAATGAGCAGTTCTTC. Amino acid sequence: CASSYKPNEQFF.

The chain has TRBV5-5 and TRBJ1-4; D unresolved. The CDR3 runs to 15 residues. Germline V gives CDR1 SGHKS, CDR2 YYEKEE (reference sequence). V was cut by 1 base and J by 6 bases, with 13 bases left in between. The CDR3 region is CASSLLSVLDEKLFF. Written as DNA, the CDR3 is TGTGCCAGCAGCTTGCTGTCCGTTCTAGATGAAAAACTGTTTTTT.

The chain has TRBV18 and TRBJ2-1; 11 bases are shared with TRBD2. Germline V CDR1 and CDR2: KGHSH, LQKENI. The trim removed 0 bases at V and 4 bases at J, leaving 5 bases unmatched. This CDR3 has 17 residues. CDR3 residues: CASSPPTSGMPYNEQFF. The DNA of the CDR3 is TGTGCCAGCTCACCACCGACTAGCGGGATGCCGTACAATGAGCAGTTCTTC.

The J gene is TRBJ2-1, the V gene TRBV2, with D unclear. Per germline, CDR1 SNHLY and CDR2 FYNNEI. The CDR3 is made up of 11 amino acids. V lost 8 bases, J lost 11 bases, and 13 bases lay in between. The CDR3 region is CASRQSGKQFF. CDR3 coding DNA: TGTGCCAGCCGGCAATCTGGGAAGCAGTTCTTC.

The chain is built from TRBV7-9 and TRBJ2-7; maybe TRBD2 (5 bases). CDR1 and CDR2 (germline): SEHNR, FQNEAQ (reference sequence). Trimming shortened V by 6 bases and J by 3 bases, and 12 bases separated the two germline ends. This CDR3 has 13 residues. The CDR3 nucleotides read TGTGCCAGCAGGACCACCGAGGGCTACGAGCAGTACTTC. Its protein product is CASRTTEGYEQYF.

This chain joins TRBV10-2 and TRBJ2-1; no clear D. The V end was cut by 8 bases, the J end by 4 bases, with 15 bases between. The CDR3 is 14 residues long. The germline V gene has CDR1 WSHSY and CDR2 SAAADI. The CDR3 DNA reads as TGCGCCAGCTGCAACTTTAGTGAATACAATGAGCAGTTCTTC. Residues: CASCNFSEYNEQFF.

The J gene is TRBJ1-1, the V gene TRBV5-1; D unclear. This CDR3 is built from 13 residues. Trimming removed 5 bases at V and 0 bases at J, with 8 bases between. Germline CDR1 and CDR2: SGHRS and YFSETQ. CDR3 loop: CASSSTLNTEAFF. CDR3 DNA sequence: TGCGCCAGCAGTTCGACCTTGAACACTGAAGCTTTCTTT.

The chain recombines TRBV28 with TRBJ1-1; no definite D call. The germline V gene has CDR1 MDHEN and CDR2 SYDVKM. V shed 1 base and J shed 6 bases, with 9 bases lying between them. The CDR3 extends over 13 amino acids. The CDR3 loop reads CASSLSAGSEAFF. DNA of the CDR3: TGTGCCAGCAGTTTATCTGCCGGTTCTGAAGCTTTCTTT.

The chain uses TRBV28 and TRBJ2-7; tentative D call: TRBD1 (5 bases). From germline, CDR1 is MDHEN and CDR2 SYDVKM. CDR3 size: 15 residues. The V end lost 4 bases, the J end lost 3 bases, and 16 bases lay between the germline ends. This CDR3 reads CASSSPAVGLYEQYF. CDR3 nucleotides: TGTGCCAGCAGTTCGCCCGCGGTGGGGCTCTACGAGCAGTACTTC.

The gene calls are TRBV4-3 and TRBJ2-5; TRBD1 aligns across 9 bases. The CDR3 loop spans 12 amino acids. The J segment lost 9 bases and the V segment lost 1 base, leaving 0 bases of the junction unmatched. Germline lookup yields CDR1 LGHNA and CDR2 YSLEER. In nucleotides, the CDR3 is TGCGCCAGCAGCCAAGGACAGGGGGCCCAGTACTTC. The encoded protein is CASSQGQGAQYF.

The rearrangement joins TRBV21-1 to TRBJ1-2. TRBV21-1 is flagged as a pseudogene. The CDR3 totals 17 residues. The CDR3 DNA reads TGTGCCAGCAGCTCGACGGGACTATCCAAAGCTAACTATGGCTACACCTTC. Protein product: CASSSTGLSKANYGYTF.

The count of this clone is one. The chain uses TRBV5-4 and TRBJ2-2, with D unresolved. Per germline, CDR1 SGHNT and CDR2 YYREEE (reference sequence). The CDR3 length is 18 residues. V lost 5 bases, J lost 0 bases, and 20 bases lay in between. The CDR3 protein is CASRARWRAEANTGELFF. Here the CDR3 DNA reads TGTGCCAGCAGGGCCCGTTGGAGAGCAGAGGCGAACACCGGGGAGCTGTTTTTT.

V usage is TRBV5-6 and J usage is TRBJ2-1; a weak D match, TRBD2 (6 bases). V gave up 2 bases and J gave up 8 bases, with 11 bases separating them. CDR1 is SGHDT and CDR2 is YYEEEE in the germline V gene. This CDR3 comprises 13 residues. CDR3 DNA: TGTGCCAGCAGCTTTCCTGCTAGCGATGAGCAGTTCTTC. This encodes CASSFPASDEQFF.

The chain combines TRBV5-6 with TRBJ2-1, with D unresolved. The germline V and J ends were trimmed by 0 bases and 5 bases, with 12 bases remaining between them. Germline V gene lookup returns CDR1 SGHDT and CDR2 YYEEEE. This CDR3 spans 15 amino acids. CDR3 region: CASSLAPATHNEQFF. In DNA, the CDR3 is TGTGCCAGCAGCTTGGCGCCAGCCACTCACAATGAGCAGTTCTTC. The variable domain in full, with the rest retrieved from reference TRBV5-6 and TRBJ2-1, is DAGVTQSPTHLIKTRGQQVTLRCSPKSGHDTVSWYQQALGQGPQFIFQYYEEEERQRGNFPDRFSGHQFPNYSSELNVNALLLGDSALYLCASSLAPATHNEQFFGPGTRLTVL.

The chain couples TRBV6-1 to TRBJ2-1; the match to TRBD2 covers 7 bases. Trimming at V came to 8 bases and at J to 6 bases, leaving 13 bases not matched to a gene. The length of the CDR3 is 15 residues. CDR1 and CDR2 from the germline V gene are MNHNS and SASEGT. The CDR3 DNA follows: TGTGCCAGCGGAGGAATGGGGGAGGGTGGCAATGAGCAGTTCTTC. Residues: CASGGMGEGGNEQFF.

The chain links TRBV5-8 to TRBJ2-7; 7 bases match TRBD1. V lost 4 bases to trimming and J lost 7 bases; unmatched junction nucleotides: 8. The CDR3 runs to 13 residues. Germline V CDR1 and CDR2: SGHTS, YDEGEE. As DNA, the CDR3 is TGTGCCAGCAGCCTATCGGGACAGCGGGAGCAGTACTTC. It codes for CASSLSGQREQYF.

The V gene is TRBV9, the J gene TRBJ2-7, with 10 bases identical to TRBD1. This CDR3 spans 15 amino acids. CDR1 and CDR2 from the germline V gene are SGDLS and YYNGEE. Losses at the gene ends were 4 bases for V and 5 bases for J; bases not matched to a gene: 9. The CDR3 nucleotides are TGTGCCAGCAGCACACGACAGGGGGCAGACGACGAGCAGTACTTC. Residues: CASSTRQGADDEQYF. Drawing the rest from reference TRBV9 and TRBJ2-7, the complete variable domain is DSGVTQTPKHLITATGQRVTLRCSPRSGDLSVYWYQQSLDQGLQFLIQYYNGEERAKGNILERFSAQQFPDLHSELNLSSLELGDSALYFCASSTRQGADDEQYFGPGTRLTVT.

The genes are TRBV29-1 and TRBJ2-1; 12 bases are shared with TRBD2. This CDR3 contains 13 residues. The V gene's germline CDR1 is SQVTM and CDR2 ANQGSEA. J lost 4 bases, V lost 8 bases, and 3 bases had no gene match. The chain's CDR3 is CSTSGRPYNEQFF. In DNA, the CDR3 is TGCAGCACTAGCGGGAGGCCTTACAATGAGCAGTTCTTC.

The table lists this clone with a count of one. CDR3 nucleotides: TGTGCCAGCAGGCGGGGTACAGGGGCAAGTAGACCCGAAAATGAAAAACTGTTTTTT. This sequence encodes CASRRGTGASRPENEKLFF. The chain joins TRBV11-2 to TRBJ1-4; TRBD1 matches at 7 bases. CDR1 and CDR2 from the germline V gene are SGHAT and FQNNGV. With V trimmed by 6 bases and J by 5 bases, 21 bases remained unmatched. This CDR3 has 19 residues.

This clone was seen only a few times. The chain employs TRBV7-9 and TRBJ2-4; D not certain. The length of the CDR3 is 16 residues. V lost 5 bases and J lost 2, with 16 bases in between. Per germline, CDR1 SEHNR and CDR2 FQNEAQ (reference sequence). The CDR3 sequence is CASSPPTPSSKNIQYF. The CDR3 DNA reads TGTGCCAGCAGCCCCCCAACGCCGTCATCCAAAAACATTCAGTACTTC. The full variable domain, rest sourced from reference TRBV7-9 and TRBJ2-4, is DTGVSQNPRHKITKRGQNVTFRCDPISEHNRLYWYRQTLGQGPEFLTYFQNEAQLEKSRLLSDRFSAERPKGSFSTLEIQRTEQGDSAMYLCASSPPTPSSKNIQYFGAGTRLSVL.

This clone was detected only once. The chain employs TRBV7-2 and TRBJ2-7, with D unclear. Trimming stripped 1 base from V and 4 bases from J, with 11 bases between. Germline loops: CDR1 SGHTA, CDR2 FQGNSA. The CDR3 contains 14 residues. The CDR3 sequence is CASSLVNSLYEQYF. CDR3 bases: TGTGCCAGCAGCTTAGTTAACTCATTATACGAGCAGTACTTC.